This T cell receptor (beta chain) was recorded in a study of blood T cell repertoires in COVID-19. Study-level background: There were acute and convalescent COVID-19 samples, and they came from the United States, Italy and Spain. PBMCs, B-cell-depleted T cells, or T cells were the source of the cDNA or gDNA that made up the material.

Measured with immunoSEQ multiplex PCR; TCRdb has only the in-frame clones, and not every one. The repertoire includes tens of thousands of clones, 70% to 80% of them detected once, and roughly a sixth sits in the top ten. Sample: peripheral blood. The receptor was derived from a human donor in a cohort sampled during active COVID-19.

CDR3 sequence reads: CASSPGLAKETQYF. The CDR3 DNA follows: TGTGCCAGCAGCCCAGGACTAGCTAAAGAGACCCAGTACTTC. The chain joins TRBV7-9 to TRBJ2-5; TRBD2 aligns across 8 bases. Unmatched junction bases numbered 5, after V lost 5 bases and J lost 3 bases. This CDR3 is 14 amino acids long. Germline V gene data show CDR1 as SEHNR and CDR2 as FQNEAQ (reference sequence).